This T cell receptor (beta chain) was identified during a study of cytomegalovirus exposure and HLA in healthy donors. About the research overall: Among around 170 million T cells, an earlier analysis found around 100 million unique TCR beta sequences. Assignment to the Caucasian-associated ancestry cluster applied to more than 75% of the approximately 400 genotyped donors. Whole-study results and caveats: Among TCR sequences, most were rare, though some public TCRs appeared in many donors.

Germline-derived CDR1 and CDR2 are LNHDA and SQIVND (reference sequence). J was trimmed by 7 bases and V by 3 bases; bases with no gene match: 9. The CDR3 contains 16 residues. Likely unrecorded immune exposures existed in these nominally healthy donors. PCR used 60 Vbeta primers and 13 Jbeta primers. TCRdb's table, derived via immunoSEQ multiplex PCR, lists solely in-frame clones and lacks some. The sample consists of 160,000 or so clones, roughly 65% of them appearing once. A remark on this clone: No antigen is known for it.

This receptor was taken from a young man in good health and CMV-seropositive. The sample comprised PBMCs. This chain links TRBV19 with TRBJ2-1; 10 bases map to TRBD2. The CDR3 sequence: CASSIPSGGAWNEQFF. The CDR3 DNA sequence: TGTGCCAGTAGTATCCCCAGCGGGGGGGCTTGGAATGAGCAGTTCTTC.